The 14 T cell receptor beta chains below were found in one sample sequenced in a study of T cells in Graves' hyperthyroidism and ophthalmopathy. Authors of the study amplified TCR beta CDR3 regions from RNA transcripts. TCR CDR3 regions were first amplified by RT-PCR with HTBI primers. TCRdb called the multiplex PCR reads again in MiXCR, with one record for every CDR3 protein. The table has 250,000 to 350,000 distinct CDR3 sequences, 16% seen once. The material sequenced was blood. The receptor source for this set is a man aged 25 to 45 with Graves' hyperthyroidism.

This clonotype was detected many times. The V call is TRBV20-1, the J call TRBJ2-1; 7 bases map to TRBD2. Germline lookup yields CDR1 DFQATT and CDR2 SNEGSKA (reference sequence). This CDR3 region has 14 residues. V shed 3 bases and J 11 bases; nucleotides not matched to a gene: 13. The chain's CDR3 is CSASPLAAVRQQFF. In DNA form, the CDR3 reads TGCAGTGCTAGCCCCCTAGCGGCAGTTCGTCAGCAGTTCTTC.

This clonotype was observed many times. The chain carries TRBV11-1 and TRBJ2-7, with D perhaps TRBD1 (5 bases). Germline CDR1 is SGHAT and CDR2 is FQDESV (reference sequence). The CDR3 extends over 16 amino acids. V gave up 5 bases and J gave up 2 bases, with 19 bases separating them. As DNA, the CDR3 is TGTGCCAGCAGCCCTAAGGGGTGGGCTGGGACCTACGAGCAGTACTTC. Its translation: CASSPKGWAGTYEQYF.

With respect to this clonotype: Possible read error: a much larger clone is one base away. The CDR3 spells CGSSQGPEANYGYTF. The CDR3, as DNA: TGCGGCAGCAGCCAGGGCCCCGAAGCTAACTATGGCTACACCTTC. This rearrangement joins TRBV5-1 to TRBJ1-2; a possible D gene is TRBD1 (5 bases). Germline V CDR1 and CDR2: SGHRS, YFSETQ. This CDR3 region has 15 residues.

The V call is TRBV2, the J call TRBJ2-1, with TRBD1 matching 11 bases. The CDR3 contains 14 residues. Germline V gene lookup returns CDR1 SNHLY and CDR2 FYNNEI. Losses at the gene ends were 5 bases for V and 8 bases for J; bases not matched to a gene: 5. The CDR3 bases are TGTGCCAGCAGTTGGACAGGGGGCACGGATGAGCAGTTCTTC. Translation: CASSWTGGTDEQFF.

To note about this clonotype: One junction end does not reproduce the germline sequence, and a read error may be involved. The V call is TRBV7-6, the J call TRBJ2-2; TRBD1 is a possible D gene (6 bases). The CDR3 consists of 15 residues. The V gene's germline CDR1 is SGHVS and CDR2 FNYEAQ. CDR3 sequence: CAGSPSTGWTGELFF. CDR3 nucleotides: TGTGCCGGCAGCCCCTCCACAGGGTGGACCGGGGAGCTGTTTTTT.

The rearrangement uses TRBV9 and TRBJ2-6; maybe TRBD1 (5 bases). CDR3 length: 15 residues. The germline CDR1 and CDR2 sequences are SGDLS and YYNGEE. V lost 4 bases and J 4 bases, leaving 12 bases between the germline ends. The CDR3 spells CASSKGVGGANVLTF. CDR3 nucleotides: TGTGCCAGCAGCAAAGGGGTTGGCGGGGCCAACGTCCTGACTTTC.

This clonotype was detected only a few times. V gene TRBV12-3 or TRBV12-4 combines with J gene TRBJ2-7; D is undetermined. The V end lost 2 bases, the J end lost 7 bases, and 12 bases lay between the germline ends. This CDR3 is 13 amino acids long. In DNA form, the CDR3 reads TGTGCCAGCAGTTTAAACTCCGTCGGGGAGCAGTACTTC. This gives the protein CASSLNSVGEQYF.

This clonotype came up many times. This sequence joins TRBV20-1 and TRBJ2-5, with D possibly called TRBD1 or TRBD2 (5 bases each). The CDR3 runs to 14 residues. V was cut by 0 bases and J by 4 bases, with 12 bases left in between. CDR1 is DFQATT, CDR2 SNEGSKA, per germline (reference sequence). CDR3 in DNA: TGCAGTGCTAGAGATTTGGGTGGGGGAGAGACCCAGTACTTC. Protein product: CSARDLGGGETQYF.

Worth noting for this clonotype: One end of the junction does not line up with germline, which may come from a read error. The rearrangement links TRBV10-2 to TRBJ1-1; no definite D call. Per germline, CDR1 WSHSY and CDR2 SAAADI. The CDR3 is 13 residues long. This chain's CDR3 is CASRDGKGTEAFF. The CDR3 nucleotides read TGCGCCAGCCGTGACGGGAAAGGCACTGAAGCTTTCTTT.

This chain links TRBV11-2 with TRBJ2-1, with D tentatively TRBD2 (9 bases). The V gene's germline CDR1 is SGHAT and CDR2 FQNNGV. The CDR3 is 18 amino acids. The V gene lost 4 bases and the J gene lost 1 base, with 20 bases spanning the gap. CDR3 in DNA: TGTGCCAGCAGCTGGCGGGGGGGACAGGCCCGGTCCTACAATGAGCAGTTCTTC. Protein: CASSWRGGQARSYNEQFF.

The chain carries TRBV27 and TRBJ1-5; 8 bases are shared with TRBD1. Trimming took 4 bases from V and 6 from J; bases not matched to a gene: 5. CDR3 length equals 14 residues. Germline lookup yields CDR1 MNHEY and CDR2 SMNVEV (reference sequence). CDR3: CASSSGTGAQPQHF. The CDR3 nucleotides are TGTGCCAGCAGTTCCGGGACAGGAGCTCAGCCCCAGCATTTT.

This clonotype was detected ten times or more. This chain connects TRBV12-3 or TRBV12-4 to TRBJ2-5, with no clear D. CDR3 length equals 14 residues. V shed 3 bases and J shed 4 bases, with 12 bases lying between them. The CDR3 sequence is CASSFRTAGETQYF. In DNA, the CDR3 is TGTGCCAGCAGTTTCCGGACCGCCGGAGAGACCCAGTACTTC.

The sample holds many counts of this clonotype. The chain couples TRBV30 to TRBJ1-1; D gene ambiguous. V gave up 3 bases and J gave up 1 base, with 6 bases separating them. This CDR3 region has 12 residues. Germline CDR1 is GTSNPN and CDR2 is SVGIG (reference sequence). In DNA, the CDR3 is TGTGCCTGGAGATATTCGAACACTGAAGCTTTCTTT. Its protein product is CAWRYSNTEAFF.

There are a few counts of this clonotype. V and J are TRBV6-1 and TRBJ2-5; 12 bases align to TRBD2. V shed 6 bases and J 2 bases; nucleotides not matched to a gene: 4. CDR3 length equals 15 residues. Germline values: CDR1 MNHNS, CDR2 SASEGT. The CDR3 bases are TGTGCCAGCAGACGGACTAGCGGGAATCAAGAGACCCAGTACTTC. Residues: CASRRTSGNQETQYF.